These 25 T cell receptor beta chains were all obtained from the same sample, sequenced in a study of control samples from healthy donors and cancer patients. Only in-frame clones appear in the TCRdb table, and some are missing; sequencing was by immunoSEQ multiplex PCR. Here the sample spans around 30,000 clones, approximately 94% being singletons. The sequenced sample consisted of blood. Every receptor here comes from a man between 60 and 70 years old in good health.

This chain uses TRBV4-3 with TRBJ2-3; 8 nucleotides match TRBD2. Looked up from germline, CDR1 is LGHNA and CDR2 is YSLEER. This CDR3 region has 14 residues. J gave up 2 bases and V 4 bases, and 2 bases lay outside the gene matches. The CDR3 protein is CASSLTSDTDTQYF. The CDR3 region has the DNA TGCGCCAGCAGCCTGACTAGCGACACAGATACGCAGTATTTT.

In this sample, this clone turned up once. The chain uses TRBV20-1 and TRBJ2-1, with no clear D. In germline, CDR1 is DFQATT, CDR2 SNEGSKA (reference sequence). V was cut by 0 bases and J by 10 bases, with 7 bases left in between. The CDR3 spans 11 residues. The CDR3 DNA sequence: TGCAGTGCTAGAGATCCCCCGGAGCAGTTCTTC. Protein product: CSARDPPEQFF.

In nucleotides, the CDR3 is TGTGCCAGCAGTTACTCGAGGACAGTGAACACTGAAGCTTTCTTT. Translated, it gives CASSYSRTVNTEAFF. J is TRBJ1-1 and V is TRBV6-5, with D perhaps matching TRBD1 (6 bases). Trimming removed 0 bases from V and 0 bases from J, with 8 bases in between. The CDR3 has 15 residues. Germline CDR1 and CDR2: MNHEY and SVGAGI.

This sequence joins TRBV6-5 and TRBJ2-3; 8 bases match TRBD1. Trimming took 6 bases from V and 6 from J; bases not matched to a gene: 11. Germline-derived CDR1 and CDR2 are MNHEY and SVGAGI. The CDR3 covers 15 residues. CDR3 sequence (DNA): TGTGCCAGCAGCCGTCGGGGACAGGAATCCGATACGCAGTATTTT. Amino acid sequence: CASSRRGQESDTQYF.

This chain joins TRBV5-1 and TRBJ1-1, with a weak D call TRBD1 (5 bases). Looked up from germline, CDR1 is SGHRS and CDR2 is YFSETQ. CDR3 length equals 14 residues. The ends were cut back, 2 bases at V and 1 base at J, with 9 bases in the middle. Here the CDR3 DNA reads TGCGCCAGCAGCTTTCAGGGAGAGAACACTGAAGCTTTCTTT. Its translation: CASSFQGENTEAFF.

This sequence joins TRBV12-2 and TRBJ2-5; the tabulated D call, TRBD2, remains unverified against the DNA. TRBV12-2 is a listed pseudogene. The CDR3 length is 16 residues. As DNA, the CDR3 is TGTGCAAGTCGCCTACCGACCGGGACTGGACAAGAGACCCAGTACTTC. Its protein is CASRLPTGTGQETQYF.

The chain links TRBV6-5 to TRBJ1-1; D possibly corresponds to TRBD1 (5 bases). Trimming took off 8 bases at V and 1 base at J, with 14 bases between the two ends. Germline V gives CDR1 MNHEY, CDR2 SVGAGI. CDR3 size: 14 residues. CDR3 nucleotide sequence: TGTGCCAGCCCGGCTGGCGGGGGGAACACTGAAGCTTTCTTT. Translation gives CASPAGGGNTEAFF.

V and J are TRBV7-2 and TRBJ2-5, with D hard to call. Trimming took off 5 bases at V and 4 bases at J, with 11 bases between the two ends. This CDR3 is built from 13 residues. Germline V gene data show CDR1 as SGHTA and CDR2 as FQGNSA. CDR3 sequence (DNA): TGTGCCAGCAGCCTGTTCCGACGAGAGACCCAGTACTTC. Amino acids: CASSLFRRETQYF.

The chain couples TRBV3-1 (or the pseudogene TRBV3-2) to TRBJ2-2; 8 nucleotides align to TRBD1. Unmatched junction bases numbered 2, after V lost 4 bases and J lost 1 base. In germline, CDR1 is LGHDT, CDR2 YNNKEL (reference sequence). The length of the CDR3 is 15 residues. As DNA, the CDR3 is TGTGCCAGCAGCCGAGGACAGGGGAACACCGGGGAGCTGTTTTTT. Its translation is CASSRGQGNTGELFF.

The chain carries TRBV6-5 and TRBJ1-3; D uncertain. V was pared by 6 bases and J by 2 bases, with 5 bases between. Germline CDR1 MNHEY, CDR2 SVGAGI. There are 12 residues in the CDR3. The CDR3, as DNA: TGTGCCAGCAGGTCCCCTGGAAACACCATATATTTT. As protein: CASRSPGNTIYF.

The V call is TRBV5-6, the J call TRBJ2-1; 10 bases are a match to TRBD2. After removal of 4 bases from V and 10 bases from J, the junction contained 8 bases not matched to a gene. The germline V gene encodes CDR1 SGHDT and CDR2 YYEEEE. The CDR3 totals 14 residues. CDR3 protein: CASSPRLAGIEQFF. The CDR3 bases are TGTGCCAGCAGCCCCAGACTAGCGGGTATAGAGCAGTTCTTC. Together with reference TRBV5-6 and TRBJ2-1, the CDR3 gives the full variable domain: DAGVTQSPTHLIKTRGQQVTLRCSPKSGHDTVSWYQQALGQGPQFIFQYYEEEERQRGNFPDRFSGHQFPNYSSELNVNALLLGDSALYLCASSPRLAGIEQFFGPGTRLTVL.

V is TRBV7-2 and J is TRBJ1-3; a weak D match, TRBD1 (5 bases). With 5 bases removed from V and 3 bases from J, the gap between germline ends came to 11 bases. Per the germline V gene, CDR1 is SGHTA and CDR2 is FQGNSA. CDR3 length: 14 residues. The CDR3 DNA reads TGTGCCAGCAGCATCCAGGGAGATGGAAACACCATATATTTT. Translating gives CASSIQGDGNTIYF.

The chain is built from TRBV6-5 and TRBJ2-3; D is undetermined. This CDR3 is built from 15 residues. Germline values: CDR1 MNHEY, CDR2 SVGAGI. V was clipped by 1 base and J by 3 bases, with 11 bases between them. CDR3 sequence (DNA): TGTGCCAGCAGTTACTTTCCGGGCTCTACAGATACGCAGTATTTT. This translates into CASSYFPGSTDTQYF.

The chain combines TRBV4-3 with TRBJ2-1; tentatively, D is TRBD2 (6 bases). CDR3 length: 17 residues. Trimming took 0 bases from V and 2 from J, leaving 14 bases between them. CDR1 and CDR2 (germline): LGHNA, YSLEER. This chain's CDR3 is CASSQDWGGGPYNEQFF. CDR3 coding DNA: TGCGCCAGCAGCCAAGATTGGGGCGGAGGGCCCTACAATGAGCAGTTCTTC.

This chain links TRBV5-1 with TRBJ2-3; TRBD2 matches at 10 bases. CDR1 SGHRS and CDR2 YFSETQ come from the germline V gene. V lost 4 bases to trimming and J lost 2 bases; unmatched junction nucleotides: 7. The CDR3 has 16 amino acids. CDR3 protein: CASSPRTSGSTDTQYF. The DNA of the CDR3 is TGCGCCAGCAGCCCTCGGACTAGCGGATCCACAGATACGCAGTATTTT.

J is TRBJ1-1 and V is TRBV7-2; D remains unclear. CDR1 is SGHTA, CDR2 FQGNSA, per germline. The CDR3 totals 13 residues. Trimming took 4 bases from V and 1 from J, leaving 7 bases between them. The DNA of the CDR3 is TGTGCCAGCAGCTCCGGACGGAACACTGAAGCTTTCTTT. As protein: CASSSGRNTEAFF.

The rearrangement links TRBV18 to TRBJ2-4, with unresolved D. The CDR3 is 15 amino acids. The germline gives CDR1 KGHSH, CDR2 LQKENI. Trimming removed 0 bases from V and 7 bases from J, with 13 bases in between. CDR3 sequence: CASSPPGGLENIQYF. The DNA of the CDR3 is TGTGCCAGCTCACCACCGGGCGGCTTGGAGAACATTCAGTACTTC.

This chain uses TRBV25-1 with TRBJ2-7; D may match TRBD1 or TRBD2 (6 bases each). The V end was cut by 7 bases, the J end by 3 bases, with 16 bases between. From germline, CDR1 is MGHDK and CDR2 SYGVNS. The CDR3 sequence is 14 residues long. The CDR3 region has the DNA TGTGCCAGCATGGCACAGGGAGGCCTCTACGAGCAGTACTTC. It codes for CASMAQGGLYEQYF.

This clone was picked up one time. The chain has TRBV6-2 or TRBV6-3 and TRBJ2-5; 9 nucleotides line up with TRBD1. The CDR3 runs to 14 residues. Looked up from germline, CDR1 is MNHEY and CDR2 is SVGEGT. J lost 2 bases, V lost 8 bases, and 6 bases had no gene match. CDR3 protein: CASCRDRVQETQYF. The CDR3 DNA reads as TGTGCCAGCTGCCGGGACAGGGTACAAGAGACCCAGTACTTC.

The chain combines TRBV9 with TRBJ2-2; 7 bases map to TRBD1. The germline CDR1 and CDR2 sequences are SGDLS and YYNGEE. V was clipped by 3 bases and J by 5 bases; unmatched bases: 7. The CDR3 sequence is 15 residues long. For the CDR3, the DNA is TGTGCCAGCAGCGCCCGACAGGGCCAAACCGGGGAGCTGTTTTTT. Translation: CASSARQGQTGELFF.

Of note for this clone: A junction boundary mismatches the germline segment, possibly from a read error. This chain connects TRBV4-3 to TRBJ2-3; 16 bases match TRBD2. CDR3 length: 19 residues. The germline gives CDR1 LGHNA, CDR2 YSLEER. The CDR3 sequence: CARSRLGLAGGPGTDTQYF. CDR3 in DNA: TGCGCCCGCAGCCGACTGGGACTAGCGGGGGGGCCCGGAACAGATACGCAGTATTTT.

The rearrangement links TRBV7-9 to TRBJ2-7, with D possibly being TRBD2 (5 bases). CDR1 is SEHNR, CDR2 FQNEAQ, per germline (reference sequence). The V end was cut by 8 bases, the J end by 3 bases, with 11 bases between. This CDR3 region has 12 residues. As DNA, the CDR3 is TGTGCCAGCGAGGGCAGAATCTACGAGCAGTACTTC. It translates to CASEGRIYEQYF.

CDR3 sequence: CASSVWGGNEKLFF. CDR3 nucleotide sequence: TGTGCCAGCAGCGTGTGGGGAGGAAATGAAAAACTGTTTTTT. The chain is built from TRBV9 and TRBJ1-4; D not certain. Trimming stripped 2 bases from V and 5 bases from J, with 10 bases between. The CDR3 runs to 14 residues. Germline lookup yields CDR1 SGDLS and CDR2 YYNGEE. The entire variable domain, with the rest obtained from reference TRBV9 and TRBJ1-4, is as follows: DSGVTQTPKHLITATGQRVTLRCSPRSGDLSVYWYQQSLDQGLQFLIQYYNGEERAKGNILERFSAQQFPDLHSELNLSSLELGDSALYFCASSVWGGNEKLFFGSGTQLSVL.

The J gene is TRBJ1-4, the V gene TRBV9, with TRBD1 as a possible D gene (6 bases). Trimming took 2 bases from V and 4 from J, leaving 15 bases between them. The CDR3 has 16 amino acids. CDR1 is SGDLS and CDR2 is YYNGEE in the germline V gene. The CDR3 here is CASSVGLDSLNEKLFF. DNA for the CDR3: TGTGCCAGCAGCGTCGGGTTGGACAGCCTTAATGAAAAACTGTTTTTT. The variable domain in full, completed from reference TRBV9 and TRBJ1-4, reads DSGVTQTPKHLITATGQRVTLRCSPRSGDLSVYWYQQSLDQGLQFLIQYYNGEERAKGNILERFSAQQFPDLHSELNLSSLELGDSALYFCASSVGLDSLNEKLFFGSGTQLSVL.

This clone was seen just once. The CDR3 nucleotides are TGTGCCAGCAGTGACTCTGCTGGGCCCCTCAATGAGCAGTTCTTC. This translates into CASSDSAGPLNEQFF. This rearrangement joins TRBV6-4 to TRBJ2-1; no clear D gene. The CDR3 extends over 15 amino acids. Trimming removed 0 bases at V and 6 bases at J, with 12 bases between. The germline gives CDR1 MRHNA, CDR2 SNTAGT.